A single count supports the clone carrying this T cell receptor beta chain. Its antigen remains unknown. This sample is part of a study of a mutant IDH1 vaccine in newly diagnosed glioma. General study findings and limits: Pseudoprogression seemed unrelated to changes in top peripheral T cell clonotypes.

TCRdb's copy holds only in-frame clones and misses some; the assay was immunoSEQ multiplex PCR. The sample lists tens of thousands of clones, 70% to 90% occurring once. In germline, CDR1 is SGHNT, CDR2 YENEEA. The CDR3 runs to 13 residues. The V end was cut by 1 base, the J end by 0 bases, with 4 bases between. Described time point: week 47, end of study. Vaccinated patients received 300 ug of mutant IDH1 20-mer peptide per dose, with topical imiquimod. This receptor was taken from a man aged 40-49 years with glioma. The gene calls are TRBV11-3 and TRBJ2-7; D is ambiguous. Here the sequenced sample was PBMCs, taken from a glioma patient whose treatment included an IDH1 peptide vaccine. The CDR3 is CASSLASSYEQYF. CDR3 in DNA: TGTGCCAGCAGCTTAGCAAGCTCCTACGAGCAGTACTTC.